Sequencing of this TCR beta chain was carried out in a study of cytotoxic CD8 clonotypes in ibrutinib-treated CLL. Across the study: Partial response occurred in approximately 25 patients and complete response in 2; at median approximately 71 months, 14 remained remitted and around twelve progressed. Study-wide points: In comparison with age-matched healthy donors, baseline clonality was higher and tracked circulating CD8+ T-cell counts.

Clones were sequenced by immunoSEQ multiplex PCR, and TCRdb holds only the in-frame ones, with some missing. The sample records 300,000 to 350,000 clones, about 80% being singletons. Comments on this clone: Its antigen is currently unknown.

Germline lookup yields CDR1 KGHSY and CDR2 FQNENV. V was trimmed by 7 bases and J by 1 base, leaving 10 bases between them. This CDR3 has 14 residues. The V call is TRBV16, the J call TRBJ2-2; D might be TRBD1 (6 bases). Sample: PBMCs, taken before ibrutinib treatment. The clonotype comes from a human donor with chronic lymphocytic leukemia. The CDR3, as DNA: TGTGCCAGCAACCCGACAGGGAACACCGGGGAGCTGTTTTTT. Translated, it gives CASNPTGNTGELFF.